This T cell receptor (beta chain) was identified during a study of cytomegalovirus exposure and HLA in healthy donors. Study results and limitations: In an earlier analysis, in fewer than 700 donors, most V segments appeared productive either ~87% or ~30% of the time. The study flagged around 160 TCR beta chains as cytomegalovirus-associated.

For this clone: Its antigen is still unknown.

With 60 Vbeta and 13 Jbeta primers, the PCR was carried out. Repertoires were generated with immunoSEQ multiplex PCR, while TCRdb's copy carries only in-frame clones and drops some. The profile shows around 130,000 clones, around two thirds of them singletons. Germline loops: CDR1 SGDLS, CDR2 YYNGEE. The CDR3 covers 11 residues. V lost 3 bases and J lost 7, with 7 bases in between. The source material was PBMCs. The J gene is TRBJ1-2, the V gene TRBV9; D is unresolved. The source of this sequence is a woman aged 40 to 50 in good health and CMV-seropositive. CDR3 DNA: TGTGCCAGCAGCGGCCAGTGTGGCTACACCTTC. This encodes CASSGQCGYTF.